This entry is about one TCR beta chain. What it recognizes is unknown. Assay used: immunoSEQ multiplex PCR; TCRdb lists only in-frame clones, some missing. The sample yields 85,000 to 120,000 clones, around 89% seen once. This sample was taken from a study of identifying expanded T cells in peripheral blood. Per germline, CDR1 SGHVS and CDR2 FQNEAQ. The CDR3 contains 12 residues. V lost 3 bases to trimming and J lost 7 bases, with 10 bases between them. Collection occurred without any documented infections or immune events in donors. Study findings and constraints: Across healthy donors, higher total template counts meant significantly greater roughly 2-week count variance. About 1.2 clones differed between technical replicates, versus about 15 and 19 over time.

Input material: blood. The chain combines TRBV7-8 with TRBJ2-7; D perhaps matches TRBD1 (5 bases). This receptor was obtained from a person aged 18 to 70 in good health. For the CDR3, the DNA is TGTGCCAGCAGCTTCATTGCAGGGGAGCAGTACTTC. This gives the protein CASSFIAGEQYF.